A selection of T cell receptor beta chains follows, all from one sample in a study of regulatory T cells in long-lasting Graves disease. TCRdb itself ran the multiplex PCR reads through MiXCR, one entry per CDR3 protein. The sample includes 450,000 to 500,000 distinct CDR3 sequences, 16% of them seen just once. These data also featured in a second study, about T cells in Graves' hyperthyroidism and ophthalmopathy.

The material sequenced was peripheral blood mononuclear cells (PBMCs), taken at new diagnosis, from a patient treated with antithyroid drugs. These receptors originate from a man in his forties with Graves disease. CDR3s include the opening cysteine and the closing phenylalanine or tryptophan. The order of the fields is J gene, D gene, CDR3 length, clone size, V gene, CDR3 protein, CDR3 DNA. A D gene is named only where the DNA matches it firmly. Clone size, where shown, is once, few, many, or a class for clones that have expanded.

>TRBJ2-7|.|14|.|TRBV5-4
CASSLNGGPGEQYF
TGTGCCAGCAGCTTGAACGGGGGGCCGGGCGAGCAGTACTTC
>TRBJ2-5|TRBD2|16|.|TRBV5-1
CASSLKFLAEGETQYF
TGCGCCAGCAGCTTGAAATTTCTAGCGGAGGGGGAGACCCAGTACTTC
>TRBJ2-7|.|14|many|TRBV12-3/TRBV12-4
CASSPVREPYEQYF
TGTGCCAGCAGTCCGGTGCGGGAACCCTACGAGCAGTACTTC
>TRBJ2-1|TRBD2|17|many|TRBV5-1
CASSEGLAGVVGNEQFF
TGCGCCAGCAGCGAGGGACTAGCGGGAGTAGTAGGCAATGAGCAGTTCTTC
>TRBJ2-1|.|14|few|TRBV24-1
CATSEPFGAGEQFF
TGTGCCACCAGTGAACCTTTCGGGGCAGGGGAGCAGTTCTTC
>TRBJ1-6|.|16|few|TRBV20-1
CSARDAGTIDNSPLHF
TGCAGTGCTAGAGATGCCGGGACTATCGATAATTCACCCCTCCACTTT
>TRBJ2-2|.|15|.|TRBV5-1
CASEGVSLGTGELFF
TGCGCCAGCGAGGGGGTATCGCTGGGCACCGGGGAGCTGTTTTTT
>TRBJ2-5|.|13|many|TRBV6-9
CASSESDTGNQYF
TGCGCCAGCAGTGAGTCGGACACCGGGAACCAGTACTTC
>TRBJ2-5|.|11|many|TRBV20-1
CSTGMGETQYF
TGCAGTACAGGGATGGGGGAGACCCAGTACTTC
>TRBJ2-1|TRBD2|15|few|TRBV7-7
CASSQLAGEYNEQFF
TGTGCTAGCAGCCAACTAGCGGGAGAATACAATGAGCAGTTCTTC
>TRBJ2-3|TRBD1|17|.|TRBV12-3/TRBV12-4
CASSLGTGGRYTDTQYF
TGTGCCAGCAGTCTTGGGACAGGGGGTCGGTACACAGATACGCAGTATTTT
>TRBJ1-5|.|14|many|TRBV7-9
CASSLGTTNQPQHF
TGTGCCAGCAGCTTAGGGACCACCAATCAGCCCCAGCATTTT
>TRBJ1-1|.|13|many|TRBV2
CASWRAGGTEAFF
TGTGCCAGCTGGCGGGCGGGGGGCACTGAAGCTTTCTTT
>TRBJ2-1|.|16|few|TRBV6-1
CASSVGTAGSYNEQFF
TGTGCCAGCAGTGTTGGGACCGCGGGCTCCTACAATGAGCAGTTCTTC
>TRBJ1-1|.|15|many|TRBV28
CASSPSQGFNTEAFF
TGTGCCAGCAGTCCATCCCAGGGTTTTAACACTGAAGCTTTCTTT
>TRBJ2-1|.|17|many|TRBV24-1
CATSDLVIPGSYNEQFF
TGTGCCACCAGTGATTTAGTCATCCCGGGGTCCTACAATGAGCAGTTCTTC
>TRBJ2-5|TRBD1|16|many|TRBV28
CASSALGTGGAETQYF
TGTGCCAGCAGTGCCCTCGGGACAGGGGGCGCGGAGACCCAGTACTTC
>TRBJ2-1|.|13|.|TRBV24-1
CATSDRGIGEQFF
TGTGCCACCAGTGATCGCGGAATAGGTGAGCAGTTCTTC
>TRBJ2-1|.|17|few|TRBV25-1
CASSESLGAGQGNEQFF
TGTGCCAGCAGTGAATCGCTAGGGGCGGGACAAGGCAATGAGCAGTTCTTC
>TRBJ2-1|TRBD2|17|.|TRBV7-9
CASSFSGTSGRQYEQFF
TGTGCCAGCAGCTTTAGCGGGACTAGCGGGAGGCAATATGAGCAGTTCTTC
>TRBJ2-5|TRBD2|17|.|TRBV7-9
CASSLGSSSGAQETQYF
TGTGCCAGCAGCTTAGGCAGCTCTAGCGGGGCTCAAGAGACCCAGTACTTC
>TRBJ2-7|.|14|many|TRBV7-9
CASSQGPGSGEQYF
TGTGCCAGCAGCCAGGGACCGGGGAGCGGCGAGCAGTACTTC
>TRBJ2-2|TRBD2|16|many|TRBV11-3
CASSIASGRTTGELFF
TGTGCCAGCAGCATCGCTAGCGGAAGAACCACCGGGGAGCTGTTTTTT
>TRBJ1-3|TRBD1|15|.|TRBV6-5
CASSYHGTAGNTIYF
TGTGCCAGCAGTTACCACGGGACAGCAGGAAACACCATATATTTT
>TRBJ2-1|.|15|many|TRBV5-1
CASSLERGSYNEQFF
TGTGCCAGCAGCTTAGAACGCGGTTCCTACAATGAGCAGTTCTTC
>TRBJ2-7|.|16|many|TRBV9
CASSPTGAASPYGQYF
TGTGCCAGCAGCCCTACCGGAGCGGCTAGTCCCTACGGGCAGTACTTC
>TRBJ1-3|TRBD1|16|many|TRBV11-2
CASSIRDRVIGNTIYF
TGTGCCAGCAGCATCCGGGACAGAGTTATTGGAAACACCATATATTTT
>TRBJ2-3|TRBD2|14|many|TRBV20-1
CSAQRESSTDTQYF
TGCAGTGCGCAGCGGGAATCTAGCACAGATACGCAGTATTTT
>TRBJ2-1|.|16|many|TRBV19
CASSIGRGTHPDEQFF
TGTGCCAGTAGTATAGGGAGGGGGACACACCCCGATGAGCAGTTCTTC